One sample yielded the 30 T cell receptor beta chains listed below, sequenced in a study of blood T cell repertoires in COVID-19. Clones were read by immunoSEQ multiplex PCR, and TCRdb kept only the in-frame ones, dropping some. Here the sample spans approximately 470,000 clones, around 90% being singletons. Sequencing was done on a sample of PBMCs or T cells enriched from blood (not recorded which). The receptors originated from a woman aged 18-29 years who had recovered from COVID-19.

The rearrangement uses TRBV7-6 and TRBJ2-7; D ambiguous. This CDR3 contains 14 residues. V was trimmed by 1 base and J by 3 bases, leaving 10 bases between them. Germline CDR1 is SGHVS and CDR2 is FNYEAQ. The CDR3 loop is CASSLGPEDYEQYF. The CDR3 DNA follows: TGTGCCAGCAGCTTAGGTCCTGAGGACTACGAGCAGTACTTC. Full variable domain (outside the CDR3, taken from reference TRBV7-6 and TRBJ2-7): GAGVSQSPRYKVTKRGQDVALRCDPISGHVSLYWYRQALGQGPEFLTYFNYEAQQDKSGLPNDRFSAERPEGSISTLTIQRTEQRDSAMYRCASSLGPEDYEQYFGPGTRLTVT.

Remarks on this clone: The same CDR3 arises from other DNA sequences in this sample as well. The chain is built from TRBV11-2 and TRBJ1-1; tentative D call: TRBD1 (5 bases). V lost 5 bases and J lost 1, with 8 bases in between. Germline CDR1 reads SGHAT; CDR2 reads FQNNGV. The CDR3 is 13 residues long. This CDR3 reads CASSLDRNTEAFF. The CDR3 region has the DNA TGTGCCAGCAGCCTTGACAGGAACACTGAAGCTTTCTTT. The variable domain in full, completed from reference TRBV11-2 and TRBJ1-1, reads EAGVAQSPRYKIIEKRQSVAFWCNPISGHATLYWYQQILGQGPKLLIQFQNNGVVDDSQLPKDRFSAERLKGVDSTLKIQPAKLEDSAVYLCASSLDRNTEAFFGQGTRLTVV.

The sample holds one count of this clone. The V call is TRBV7-2, the J call TRBJ1-5; D gene ambiguous. V lost 1 base to trimming and J lost 4 bases, with 5 bases between them. The CDR3 has 13 amino acids. Looked up from germline, CDR1 is SGHTA and CDR2 is FQGNSA. CDR3 in DNA: TGTGCCAGCAGCTTAGTAATTAATCAGCCCCAGCATTTT. Amino acids: CASSLVINQPQHF.

V and J are TRBV28 and TRBJ1-5; D is undetermined. Germline assignment: CDR1 MDHEN and CDR2 SYDVKM. Trimming pared 3 bases from V and 8 bases from J, leaving 5 bases between. The CDR3 length is 11 residues. DNA of the CDR3: TGTGCCAGCAGTTTTTCAGAGCCCCAGCATTTT. It translates to CASSFSEPQHF.

V and J are TRBV5-4 and TRBJ2-7, with a weak D call TRBD2 (5 bases). The CDR3 covers 15 residues. In germline, CDR1 is SGHNT, CDR2 YYREEE (reference sequence). Deletions cut 4 bases from V and 0 bases from J, with 14 bases between. CDR3 loop: CASSPQIGSSYEQYF. The CDR3 region has the DNA TGTGCCAGCAGCCCCCAGATAGGGAGCTCCTACGAGCAGTACTTC.

This clone has a single count. The chain carries TRBV7-9 and TRBJ2-5, with D perhaps matching TRBD2 (6 bases). CDR1 is SEHNR and CDR2 is FQNEAQ in the germline V gene (reference sequence). Trimming removed 3 bases at V and 1 base at J, with 9 bases between. This CDR3 spans 14 amino acids. CDR3 region: CASSLAGIQETQYF. CDR3 nucleotides: TGTGCCAGCAGCTTGGCGGGGATCCAAGAGACCCAGTACTTC.

This chain links TRBV11-3 with TRBJ2-1, with 9 bases matching TRBD2. V lost 5 bases to trimming and J lost 5 bases; unmatched junction nucleotides: 4. The CDR3 is 14 amino acids. The germline CDR1 and CDR2 sequences are SGHNT and YENEEA. The CDR3 reads CASSRGGGDNEQFF. The CDR3 nucleotides read TGTGCCAGCAGCAGGGGCGGGGGGGACAATGAGCAGTTCTTC.

This clone occurred once. This chain uses TRBV3-1 (or the pseudogene TRBV3-2) with TRBJ2-3, with TRBD2 matching over 12 bases. The CDR3 consists of 16 residues. Trimming took 0 bases from V and 4 from J; bases not matched to a gene: 2. Germline CDR1 reads LGHDT; CDR2 reads YNNKEL (reference sequence). The CDR3 reads CASSQETSGGSDTQYF. CDR3 bases: TGTGCCAGCAGCCAAGAAACTAGCGGGGGGTCAGATACGCAGTATTTT.

This chain uses TRBV7-9 with TRBJ1-1, with TRBD1 identical over 9 bases. V was clipped by 1 base and J by 6 bases; unmatched bases: 0. Germline V lookup: CDR1 SEHNR, CDR2 FQNEAQ (reference sequence). The CDR3 length is 13 residues. The CDR3 protein is CASSLGQGAEAFF. The DNA for the CDR3 is TGTGCCAGCAGCTTAGGACAGGGGGCTGAAGCTTTCTTT. The full variable domain, rest sourced from reference TRBV7-9 and TRBJ1-1, is DTGVSQNPRHKITKRGQNVTFRCDPISEHNRLYWYRQTLGQGPEFLTYFQNEAQLEKSRLLSDRFSAERPKGSFSTLEIQRTEQGDSAMYLCASSLGQGAEAFFGQGTRLTVV.

The chain joins TRBV9 to TRBJ2-7; TRBD1 aligns across 8 bases. The germline V gene encodes CDR1 SGDLS and CDR2 YYNGEE. The CDR3 contains 17 residues. V gave up 0 bases and J gave up 1 base; unmatched junction bases: 9. CDR3 region: CASSVGGGQGASYEQYF. CDR3 coding DNA: TGTGCCAGCAGCGTAGGAGGAGGGCAGGGGGCTTCCTACGAGCAGTACTTC.

This clone has just one count. V usage is TRBV9 and J usage is TRBJ2-7; 8 bases agree with TRBD2. After removal of 2 bases from V and 3 bases from J, the junction contained 4 bases not matched to a gene. CDR3 length: 14 residues. Germline assignment: CDR1 SGDLS and CDR2 YYNGEE. CDR3: CASSVEAGGYEQYF. The CDR3, as DNA: TGTGCCAGCAGCGTGGAGGCGGGGGGCTACGAGCAGTACTTC.

J is TRBJ2-1 and V is TRBV28, with TRBD1 identical over 12 bases. Germline V lookup: CDR1 MDHEN, CDR2 SYDVKM. V dropped 5 bases and J dropped 5; count of bases not matched to a gene: 10. The CDR3 sequence is 17 residues long. In DNA, the CDR3 is TGTGCCAGCAGTCGTCTCTCGGGACAGGGGGCAAACAATGAGCAGTTCTTC. Translated, it gives CASSRLSGQGANNEQFF.

The rearrangement links TRBV28 to TRBJ2-1; 10 bases line up with TRBD2. The germline CDR1 and CDR2 sequences are MDHEN and SYDVKM. V shed 4 bases, J shed 4 bases, and the junction held 7 bases outside the gene matches. The CDR3 length is 16 residues. The CDR3 here is CASSSLSSGGYNEQFF. The CDR3, as DNA: TGTGCCAGCAGTTCGCTTTCTAGCGGGGGTTACAATGAGCAGTTCTTC.

Here the CDR3 reads CASSRVYEQYF. DNA of the CDR3: TGTGCCAGCAGCAGGGTTTACGAGCAGTACTTC. The chain carries TRBV2 and TRBJ2-7; TRBD1 might be the D (5 bases). CDR1 and CDR2 (germline): SNHLY, FYNNEI. This CDR3 is built from 11 residues. V lost 6 bases and J 4 bases, leaving 7 bases between the germline ends.

The chain uses TRBV9 and TRBJ1-3; TRBD1 matches 12 bases. With 2 bases clipped from V and 6 bases from J, the junction kept 3 bases outside the gene matches. The CDR3 sequence is 15 residues long. Looked up from germline, CDR1 is SGDLS and CDR2 is YYNGEE. The chain's CDR3 is CASSVGQGAENTIYF. DNA for the CDR3: TGTGCCAGCAGCGTGGGACAGGGGGCCGAAAACACCATATATTTT.

The J gene is TRBJ2-2, the V gene TRBV27; D may be TRBD2 (7 bases). Germline V gives CDR1 MNHEY, CDR2 SMNVEV (reference sequence). This CDR3 has 14 residues. With 7 bases removed from V and 6 bases from J, the gap between germline ends came to 15 bases. CDR3 nucleotide sequence: TGTGCCAGCACGGAGGGGGGGCCCGCCGGGGAGCTGTTTTTT. Translating gives CASTEGGPAGELFF.

This chain joins TRBV10-1 and TRBJ2-3, with D perhaps TRBD2 (5 bases). This CDR3 has 14 residues. Germline values: CDR1 WNHNN, CDR2 SYGVQD (reference sequence). Trimming shortened V by 5 bases and J by 4 bases, and 13 bases separated the two germline ends. CDR3 DNA: TGCGCCAGCAGTTCATTGACGGAGGCAGATACGCAGTATTTT. This gives the protein CASSSLTEADTQYF.

In nucleotides, the CDR3 is TGTGCCAGCAGCCACCTACAGGGGTCGGTGGACGAGCAGTACTTC. It yields the protein CASSHLQGSVDEQYF. The chain carries TRBV5-6 and TRBJ2-7; 7 nucleotides agree with TRBD1. Germline CDR1 and CDR2: SGHDT and YYEEEE. CDR3 length: 15 amino acids. The V and J ends lost 4 bases and 5 bases, in that order; junction bases with no gene match: 12.

This chain links TRBV5-4 with TRBJ2-3; D not certain. Trimming cost V 4 bases and J 4 bases, with 7 bases left between them. CDR1 and CDR2 from the germline V gene are SGHNT and YYREEE (reference sequence). This CDR3 is built from 12 residues. CDR3 residues: CASSPRADTQYF. The CDR3 coding sequence is TGTGCCAGCAGCCCTCGGGCAGATACGCAGTATTTT.

The chain is built from TRBV30 and TRBJ2-3; D is undetermined. The CDR3 has 17 amino acids. Trimming pared 0 bases from V and 4 bases from J, leaving 20 bases between. In germline, CDR1 is GTSNPN, CDR2 SVGIG (reference sequence). CDR3 residues: CAWSVRLKAGSADTQYF. The CDR3 coding sequence is TGTGCCTGGAGTGTACGGTTGAAGGCCGGGTCAGCAGATACGCAGTATTTT.

The chain employs TRBV27 and TRBJ1-2; possible D gene TRBD1, 6 bases. Germline V CDR1 and CDR2: MNHEY, SMNVEV (reference sequence). The CDR3 totals 14 residues. Trimming shortened V by 5 bases and J by 2 bases, and 12 bases separated the two germline ends. The DNA for the CDR3 is TGTGCCAGCAGTAGGGGGGGCGAAAACTATGGCTACACCTTC. Translating gives CASSRGGENYGYTF.

The J gene is TRBJ2-7, the V gene TRBV30, with 9 nucleotides matching TRBD1. Per germline, CDR1 GTSNPN and CDR2 SVGIG (reference sequence). The V and J ends lost 4 bases and 6 bases, in that order; junction bases with no gene match: 7. This CDR3 contains 13 residues. CDR3 region: CAWNSGTGSEQYF. CDR3 sequence (DNA): TGTGCCTGGAATTCCGGGACAGGGAGCGAGCAGTACTTC.

This clone has only one observation. The V call is TRBV7-9, the J call TRBJ2-3, with 8 bases identical to TRBD2. With V trimmed by 8 bases and J by 0 bases, 10 bases remained unmatched. The length of the CDR3 is 16 residues. Germline-derived CDR1 and CDR2 are SEHNR and FQNEAQ (reference sequence). CDR3 sequence reads: CASGVAGTRSTDTQYF. The CDR3 bases are TGTGCCAGCGGGGTAGCGGGGACCCGCAGCACAGATACGCAGTATTTT. Full variable domain (rest looked up from reference TRBV7-9 and TRBJ2-3): DTGVSQNPRHKITKRGQNVTFRCDPISEHNRLYWYRQTLGQGPEFLTYFQNEAQLEKSRLLSDRFSAERPKGSFSTLEIQRTEQGDSAMYLCASGVAGTRSTDTQYFGPGTRLTVL.

J is TRBJ1-5 and V is TRBV20-1; D may be TRBD1 (5 bases). Germline lookup yields CDR1 DFQATT and CDR2 SNEGSKA (reference sequence). The CDR3 is 14 amino acids. Trimming cost V 3 bases and J 4 bases, with 13 bases left between them. CDR3 nucleotide sequence: TGCAGTGCTAGTGGGCAGGACAATAATCAGCCCCAGCATTTT. It yields the protein CSASGQDNNQPQHF.

This chain joins TRBV5-5 and TRBJ1-2; TRBD1 might be the D (5 bases). Germline-derived CDR1 and CDR2 are SGHKS and YYEKEE (reference sequence). The germline V and J ends were trimmed by 0 bases and 2 bases, with 14 bases remaining between them. The length of the CDR3 is 16 residues. CDR3 region: CASSLDGQGKNYGYTF. The CDR3, as DNA: TGTGCCAGCAGCTTGGACGGCCAGGGCAAGAACTATGGCTACACCTTC.

This clone is a singleton in its sample. This chain joins TRBV30 and TRBJ1-6, with D maybe TRBD1 (5 bases). CDR3 length: 13 residues. The ends were cut back, 4 bases at V and 8 bases at J, with 12 bases in the middle. CDR1 is GTSNPN, CDR2 SVGIG, per germline (reference sequence). CDR3 nucleotide sequence: TGTGCCTGGAAGGCAGGGTACGATTCACCCCTCCACTTT. Translated, it gives CAWKAGYDSPLHF.

The chain employs TRBV7-9 and TRBJ2-3, with D possibly being TRBD2 (6 bases). From germline, CDR1 is SEHNR and CDR2 FQNEAQ (reference sequence). V was trimmed by 5 bases and J by 4 bases, leaving 19 bases between them. The CDR3 spans 16 residues. CDR3 protein: CASSLRDSPHADTQYF. The CDR3 nucleotides read TGTGCCAGCAGCCTCCGGGACTCTCCCCACGCAGATACGCAGTATTTT.

This chain connects TRBV7-2 to TRBJ1-4, with a possible D match to TRBD1 (6 bases). The germline gives CDR1 SGHTA, CDR2 FQGNSA. This CDR3 contains 17 residues. The V gene lost 1 base and the J gene lost 7 bases, with 19 bases spanning the gap. This CDR3 is CASSLGAWTDPLEKLFF. For the CDR3, the DNA is TGTGCCAGCAGCTTAGGGGCTTGGACAGATCCACTTGAAAAACTGTTTTTT.

The rearrangement links TRBV5-1 to TRBJ2-2; D possibly corresponds to TRBD2 (5 bases). V shed 1 base and J shed 5 bases, with 9 bases lying between them. Looked up from germline, CDR1 is SGHRS and CDR2 is YFSETQ. CDR3 length equals 14 residues. In DNA form, the CDR3 reads TGCGCCAGCAGCTTGAATGTAGCGACCGGGGAGCTGTTTTTT. The encoded protein is CASSLNVATGELFF. The variable domain in full, with the rest retrieved from reference TRBV5-1 and TRBJ2-2, is KAGVTQTPRYLIKTRGQQVTLSCSPISGHRSVSWYQQTPGQGLQFLFEYFSETQRNKGNFPGRFSGRQFSNSRSEMNVSTLELGDSALYLCASSLNVATGELFFGEGSRLTVL.

The rearrangement links TRBV19 to TRBJ1-1, with no clear D. V was cut by 6 bases and J by 0 bases, with 8 bases left in between. Germline V gene sequence: CDR1 LNHDA, CDR2 SQIVND (reference sequence). The length of the CDR3 is 13 residues. This chain's CDR3 is CASSSLMNTEAFF. CDR3 DNA: TGTGCCAGTAGCAGTCTCATGAACACTGAAGCTTTCTTT.